The source of this T cell receptor beta chain is a study of blood T cell repertoires in COVID-19. Study context: In each case, the material was cDNA or gDNA derived from T cells, B-cell-depleted T cells, or PBMCs.

Some clones are missing from TCRdb's copy, which holds only in-frame ones; the method was immunoSEQ multiplex PCR. This sample yields about 160,000 clones, of which approximately 83% are seen a single time; 9.1% belongs to the top ten. Germline lookup yields CDR1 SGHRS and CDR2 YFSETQ. The CDR3 contains 15 residues. Trimming stripped 3 bases from V and 1 base from J, with 13 bases between. Material for sequencing was peripheral blood. V usage is TRBV5-1 and J usage is TRBJ2-5; D ambiguous. The TCR was taken from a woman older than 75 with active or convalescent COVID-19. CDR3 residues: CASSSRQPGQETQYF. The CDR3 DNA follows: TGCGCCAGCAGCTCCCGCCAGCCAGGCCAAGAGACCCAGTACTTC. Based on the CDR3 plus reference TRBV5-1 and TRBJ2-5, the full variable domain is KAGVTQTPRYLIKTRGQQVTLSCSPISGHRSVSWYQQTPGQGLQFLFEYFSETQRNKGNFPGRFSGRQFSNSRSEMNVSTLELGDSALYLCASSSRQPGQETQYFGPGTRLLVL.